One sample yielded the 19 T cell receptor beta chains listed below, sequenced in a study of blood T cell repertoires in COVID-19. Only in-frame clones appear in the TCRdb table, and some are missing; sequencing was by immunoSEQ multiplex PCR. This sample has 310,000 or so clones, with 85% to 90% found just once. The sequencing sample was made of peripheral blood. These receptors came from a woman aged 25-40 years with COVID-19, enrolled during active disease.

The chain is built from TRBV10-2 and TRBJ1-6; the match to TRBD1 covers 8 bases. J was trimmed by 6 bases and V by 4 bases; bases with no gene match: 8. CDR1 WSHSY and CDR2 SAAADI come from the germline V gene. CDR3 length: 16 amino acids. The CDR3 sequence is CASSVGQGASNSPLHF. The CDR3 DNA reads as TGCGCCAGCAGTGTAGGTCAGGGGGCAAGTAATTCACCCCTCCACTTT.

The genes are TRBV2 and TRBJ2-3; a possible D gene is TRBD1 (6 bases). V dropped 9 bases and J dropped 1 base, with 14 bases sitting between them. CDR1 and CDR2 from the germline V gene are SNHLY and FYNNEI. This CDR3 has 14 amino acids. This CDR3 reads CASGGTTGTDTQYF. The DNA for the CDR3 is TGTGCCAGTGGTGGGACAACCGGCACAGATACGCAGTATTTT.

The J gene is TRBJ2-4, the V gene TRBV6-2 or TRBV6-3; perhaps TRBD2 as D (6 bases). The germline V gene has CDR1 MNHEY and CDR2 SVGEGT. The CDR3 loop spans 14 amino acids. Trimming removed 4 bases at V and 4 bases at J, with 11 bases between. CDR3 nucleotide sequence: TGTGCCAGCAGTTCCTCCGGGACTAAAAACATTCAGTACTTC. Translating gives CASSSSGTKNIQYF.

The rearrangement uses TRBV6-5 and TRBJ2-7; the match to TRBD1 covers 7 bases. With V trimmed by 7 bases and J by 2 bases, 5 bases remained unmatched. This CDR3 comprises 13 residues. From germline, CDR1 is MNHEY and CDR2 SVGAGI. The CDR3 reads CASTEGAAYEQYF. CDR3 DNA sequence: TGTGCCAGCACCGAGGGGGCCGCCTACGAGCAGTACTTC.

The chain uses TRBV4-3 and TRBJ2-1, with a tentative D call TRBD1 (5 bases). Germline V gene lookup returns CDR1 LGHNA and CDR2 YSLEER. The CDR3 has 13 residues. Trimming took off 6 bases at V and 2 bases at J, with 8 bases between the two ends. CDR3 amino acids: CASRKGPYNEQFF. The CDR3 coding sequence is TGCGCCAGCAGGAAGGGGCCCTACAATGAGCAGTTCTTC.

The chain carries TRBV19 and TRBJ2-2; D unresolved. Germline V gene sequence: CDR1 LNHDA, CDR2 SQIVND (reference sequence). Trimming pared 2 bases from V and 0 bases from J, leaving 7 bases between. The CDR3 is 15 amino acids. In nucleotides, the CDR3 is TGTGCCAGTAGTATATATCTATCGAACACCGGGGAGCTGTTTTTT. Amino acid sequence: CASSIYLSNTGELFF.

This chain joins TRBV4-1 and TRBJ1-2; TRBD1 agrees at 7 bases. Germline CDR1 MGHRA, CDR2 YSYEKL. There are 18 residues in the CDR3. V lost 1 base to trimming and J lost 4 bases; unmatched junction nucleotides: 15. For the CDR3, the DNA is TGCGCCAGCAGCCAAGGAAAATTAGGGACAGCACTACCCTATGGCTACACCTTC. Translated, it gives CASSQGKLGTALPYGYTF.

CDR3 sequence (DNA): TGTGCCAGCAGTTCCAGGGACAGGGGGCAGTACTTC. Translation gives CASSSRDRGQYF. The V and J genes are TRBV6-5 and TRBJ2-7; 10 bases match TRBD1. This CDR3 spans 12 amino acids. Germline values: CDR1 MNHEY, CDR2 SVGAGI. The junction had 3 bases not matched to a gene; V was cut back by 4 bases and J by 9 bases.

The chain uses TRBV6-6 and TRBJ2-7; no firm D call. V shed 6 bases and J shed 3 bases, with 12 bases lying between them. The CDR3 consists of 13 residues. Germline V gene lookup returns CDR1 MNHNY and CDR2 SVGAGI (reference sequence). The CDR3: CASSRGTGYEQYF. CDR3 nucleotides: TGTGCCAGCAGCCGCGGTACTGGCTACGAGCAGTACTTC.

In nucleotides, the CDR3 is TGTGCCACCAGCAGAGTAAGAGGGAATCAGCCCCAGCATTTT. As protein: CATSRVRGNQPQHF. This chain links TRBV15 with TRBJ1-5; D is uncertain. CDR3 size: 14 residues. V was clipped by 1 base and J by 4 bases, with 8 bases between them. In germline, CDR1 is LNHNV, CDR2 YYDKDF (reference sequence).

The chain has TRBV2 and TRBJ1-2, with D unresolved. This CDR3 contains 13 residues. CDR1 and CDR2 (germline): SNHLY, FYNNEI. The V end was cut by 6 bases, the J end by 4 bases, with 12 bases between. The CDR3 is CASRPGSSYGYTF. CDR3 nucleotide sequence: TGTGCCAGCAGACCCGGGAGCAGCTATGGCTACACCTTC.

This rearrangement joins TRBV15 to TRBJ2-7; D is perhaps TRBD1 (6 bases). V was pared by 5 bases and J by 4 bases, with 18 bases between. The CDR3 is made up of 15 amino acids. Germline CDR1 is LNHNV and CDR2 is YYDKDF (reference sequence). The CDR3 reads CATSPRIGQRYEQYF. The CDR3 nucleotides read TGTGCCACCAGCCCAAGGATAGGACAGCGGTACGAGCAGTACTTC.

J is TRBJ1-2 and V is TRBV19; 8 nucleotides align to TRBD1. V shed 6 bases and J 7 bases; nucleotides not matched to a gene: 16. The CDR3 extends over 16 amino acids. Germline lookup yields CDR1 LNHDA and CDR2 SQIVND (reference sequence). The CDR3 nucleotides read TGTGCCAGTAGGGAAGAAGCCGGGACAGGAGGGTTTGGCTACACCTTC. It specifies CASREEAGTGGFGYTF.

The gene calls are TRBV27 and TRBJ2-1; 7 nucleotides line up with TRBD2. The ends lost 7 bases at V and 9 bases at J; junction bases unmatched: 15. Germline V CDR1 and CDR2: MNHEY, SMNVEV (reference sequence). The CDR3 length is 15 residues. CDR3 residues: CASNRWRETGFEQFF. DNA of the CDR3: TGTGCCAGCAACCGCTGGCGGGAGACTGGGTTTGAGCAGTTCTTC.

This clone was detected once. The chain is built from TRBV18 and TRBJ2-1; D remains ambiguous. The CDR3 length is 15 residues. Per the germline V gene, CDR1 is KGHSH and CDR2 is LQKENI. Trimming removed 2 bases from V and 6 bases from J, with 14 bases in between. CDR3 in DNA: TGTGCCAGCTCACCATTATTTTCAGGCGCCAATGAGCAGTTCTTC. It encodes CASSPLFSGANEQFF.

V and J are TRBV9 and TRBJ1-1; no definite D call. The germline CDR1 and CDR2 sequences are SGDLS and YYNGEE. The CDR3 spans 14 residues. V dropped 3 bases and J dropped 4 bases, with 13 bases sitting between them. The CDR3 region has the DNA TGTGCCAGCAGCGCCCACTGGTCCGGCACTGAAGCTTTCTTT. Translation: CASSAHWSGTEAFF.

CDR3 nucleotide sequence: TGTGCCAGCAGTGAGACGAGACAGAACACCGGGGAGCTGTTTTTT. It specifies CASSETRQNTGELFF. This chain uses TRBV25-1 with TRBJ2-2, with D unclear. Trimming stripped 3 bases from V and 1 base from J, with 9 bases between. The CDR3 runs to 15 residues. Germline V gives CDR1 MGHDK, CDR2 SYGVNS.

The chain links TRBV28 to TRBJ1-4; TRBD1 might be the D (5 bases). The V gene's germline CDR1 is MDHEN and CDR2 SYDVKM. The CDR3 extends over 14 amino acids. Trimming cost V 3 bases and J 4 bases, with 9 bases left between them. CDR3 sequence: CASSFAGINEKLFF. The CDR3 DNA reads TGTGCCAGCAGTTTTGCAGGGATTAATGAAAAACTGTTTTTT. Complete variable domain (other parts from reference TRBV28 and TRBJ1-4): DVKVTQSSRYLVKRTGEKVFLECVQDMDHENMFWYRQDPGLGLRLIYFSYDVKMKEKGDIPEGYSVSREKKERFSLILESASTNQTSMYLCASSFAGINEKLFFGSGTQLSVL.

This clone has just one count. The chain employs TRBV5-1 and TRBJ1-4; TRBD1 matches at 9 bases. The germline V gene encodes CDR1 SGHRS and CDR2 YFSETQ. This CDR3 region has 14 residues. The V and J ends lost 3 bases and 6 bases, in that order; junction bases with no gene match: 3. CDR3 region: CASSSRDRDEKLFF. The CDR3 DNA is TGCGCCAGCAGCTCCCGGGACAGGGATGAAAAACTGTTTTTT.